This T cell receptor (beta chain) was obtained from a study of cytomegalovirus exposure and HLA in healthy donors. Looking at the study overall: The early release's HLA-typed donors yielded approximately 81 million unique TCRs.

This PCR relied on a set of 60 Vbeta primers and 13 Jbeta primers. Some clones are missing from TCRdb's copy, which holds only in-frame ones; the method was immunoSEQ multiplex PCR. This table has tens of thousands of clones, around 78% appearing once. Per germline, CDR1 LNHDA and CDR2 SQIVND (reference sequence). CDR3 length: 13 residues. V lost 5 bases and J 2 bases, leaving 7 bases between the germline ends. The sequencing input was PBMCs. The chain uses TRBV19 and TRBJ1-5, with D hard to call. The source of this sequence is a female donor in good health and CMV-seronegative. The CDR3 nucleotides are TGTGCCAGTAGTTTTTCTGGCAATCAGCCCCAGCATTTT. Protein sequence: CASSFSGNQPQHF.